This is a list of T cell receptor beta chains from one sample in a study of Ad26.COV2.S vaccination and SARS-CoV-2 variants. Assay: immunoSEQ multiplex PCR; the TCRdb copy retains only in-frame clones and omits some. Of around 320,000 clones in the sample, 87% were seen once. The source was peripheral blood, collected in a trial of Ad26.COV2.S vaccine versus placebo. The receptors were gathered from a person aged 18-65 years who received the Ad26.COV2.S COVID-19 vaccine or a placebo. CDR3s include the opening cysteine and the closing phenylalanine or tryptophan. The order of the fields is D gene, clone size, V gene, J gene, CDR3 DNA, CDR3 protein. A D gene is named only where the DNA matches it firmly. Only part of the rows carry a size: once, few, many, or a class if the clone is expanded.

>TRBD2|.|TRBV9|TRBJ2-3
TGTGCCAGCAGCGAGCGGGGGGGCGAGGCAGATACGCAGTATTTT
CASSERGGEADTQYF
>.|few|TRBV12-3/TRBV12-4|TRBJ2-7
TGTGCCAGCAGTTTGCGGCAGGGCGACGAGCAGTACTTC
CASSLRQGDEQYF
>.|.|TRBV9|TRBJ2-3
TGTGCCAGCAGCGGCGAGGGACACCCGATATCAGATACGCAGTATTTT
CASSGEGHPISDTQYF
>TRBD2|once|TRBV9|TRBJ2-3
TGTGCCAGCAGCGCCGGGACTAGCGGGGGGACAGATACGCAGTATTTT
CASSAGTSGGTDTQYF
>.|.|TRBV27|TRBJ1-5
TGTGCCAGCAGTCCCCGTACAGGGCACCAGCCCCAGCATTTT
CASSPRTGHQPQHF
>TRBD2|.|TRBV7-2|TRBJ2-1
TGTGCCAGCAGCACCCTAGGTGGACTAGCGGGGGAATGGTTCTTC
CASSTLGGLAGEWFF
>.|.|TRBV12-3/TRBV12-4|TRBJ2-5
TGTGCCAGCAGTTTTGGTCAAAAAGAGACCCAGTACTTC
CASSFGQKETQYF
>.|once|TRBV4-3|TRBJ2-5
TGCGCCAGCAGCCAAGGTCGGGAAGAGACCCAGTACTTC
CASSQGREETQYF
>.|.|TRBV4-1|TRBJ1-2
TGCGCCAGCAGCCAGCCGGGCCAAAAAAACTATGGCTACACCTTC
CASSQPGQKNYGYTF
>.|.|TRBV18|TRBJ1-1
TGTGCCAGCTCACCAGCAGGGGATGGGGACACTGAAGCTTTCTTT
CASSPAGDGDTEAFF
>.|.|TRBV30|TRBJ2-5
TGTGCCTGGAGTAGGGGGGGCCTGGGGGAGACCCAGTACTTC
CAWSRGGLGETQYF
>.|.|TRBV24-1|TRBJ2-5
TGTGCCACCAGTGACCAGGGCCAAGAGACCCAGTACTTC
CATSDQGQETQYF
>.|.|TRBV6-2/TRBV6-3|TRBJ1-1
TGTGCCAGCAGTTACTCCCGGGGGTGGGCTTTCTTT
CASSYSRGWAFF
>.|.|TRBV7-3|TRBJ1-5
TGTGCCAGCAGCCAAAAACGGGGGAATCAGCCCCAGCATTTT
CASSQKRGNQPQHF
>.|.|TRBV10-3|TRBJ1-5
TGTGCCATCACGGGAGACCCGGTTCGTCCCCAGCATTTT
CAITGDPVRPQHF
>.|few|TRBV5-1|TRBJ1-2
TGCGCCAGCAGCCGAGGGACGAACTATGGCTACACCTTC
CASSRGTNYGYTF
>.|.|TRBV14|TRBJ1-1
TGTGCCAGCAGCCACGGGGGCACTGAAGCTTTCTTT
CASSHGGTEAFF
>TRBD2|.|TRBV7-2|TRBJ2-5
TGTGCCAGCAGCTTAGTCGGGAGGGAGACCCAGTACTTC
CASSLVGRETQYF
>.|.|TRBV3-1/TRBV3-2|TRBJ1-2
TGTGCCAGCAGCCAAGCGGGGGTCGGCTACACCTTC
CASSQAGVGYTF
>TRBD1|.|TRBV2|TRBJ1-5
TGTGCCAGCAGTCTGGACAGGCGAGGCAATCAGCCCCAGCATTTT
CASSLDRRGNQPQHF
>.|.|TRBV15|TRBJ1-6
TGTGCCACCAGCAGCAGGGAGGTCTATTCACCCCTCCACTTT
CATSSREVYSPLHF
>.|.|TRBV11-2|TRBJ2-7
TGTGCCAGCAGCTTAAGACCATACGAGCAGTACTTC
CASSLRPYEQYF
>.|.|TRBV9|TRBJ2-3
TGTGCCAGCAGCGTAGTGCCTCAACACACAGATACGCAGTATTTT
CASSVVPQHTDTQYF
>.|.|TRBV3-1/TRBV3-2|TRBJ2-6
TGTGCCAGCAGCCTTCGCTCTGGGGCCAACGTCCTGACTTTC
CASSLRSGANVLTF